The source of this T cell receptor (beta chain) is a study of T cells after posttransplantation cyclophosphamide. This CDR3 has 12 amino acids. Looked up from germline, CDR1 is LNHDA and CDR2 is SQIVND (reference sequence). Deletions cut 8 bases from V and 6 bases from J, with 11 bases between. The naive gate required viable CD3+CD4+ or CD3+CD8+ cells with CCR7+CD45RA+CD45RO-CD95-CD27+CD28+ phenotype. Profiled with immunoSEQ multiplex PCR; TCRdb holds only in-frame clones, not every one. Of over 15,000 clones in the sample, around 94% were seen once. The V and J genes are TRBV19 and TRBJ2-4, with D unclear. This sequence was found in a woman in her fifties or sixties in good health and a related stem cell transplant donor. Source material: naive CD4+ T cells sorted from blood. CDR3 in DNA: TGTGCCAGTGGTCCAGAAAGAAACATTCAGTACTTC. Its translation: CASGPERNIQYF.